These T cell receptor beta chains were read from a single sample in a study of blood T cell repertoires in COVID-19. Generated by immunoSEQ multiplex PCR, the TCRdb table keeps only in-frame clones and is missing some. The sample holds under 100,000 clones, over 80% seen once. Sequenced input: peripheral blood. These receptors originate from a woman aged 55-75 years with active COVID-19. Each CDR3 is given without its conserved first and last residue.

j_call	v_call	cdr3_aa
TRBJ2-3	TRBV24-1	ATSGSGKDTQY
TRBJ2-7	TRBV6-2/TRBV6-3	ASSYSGTGAGEQY
TRBJ2-7	TRBV4-2	ASSQEWTSDYEQY
TRBJ1-1	TRBV28	ASSPGQRNTEAF
TRBJ2-5	TRBV9	ASSVEGGPLETQY
TRBJ1-4	TRBV6-5	ASSSAGPNEKLF
TRBJ2-7	TRBV14	ASSPTSGSYEQY
TRBJ2-1	TRBV24-1	ATSDLGTSGNDEQF
TRBJ1-1	TRBV3-1/TRBV3-2	ASSQGGRLTEAF
TRBJ2-7	TRBV11-2	ASSPRQGEEYEQY
TRBJ1-2	TRBV9	ASSALGGGNYGYT
TRBJ2-1	TRBV15	ATSDRVGDNEQF
TRBJ2-3	TRBV24-1	ATSDLRDSRTSRFTDTQY
TRBJ2-2	TRBV5-6	ASSEGEDGTGELF
TRBJ1-2	TRBV6-2/TRBV6-3	ASSPVTNYGYT
TRBJ2-1	TRBV6-2/TRBV6-3	ASSPAGAYNEQF
TRBJ2-5	TRBV7-6	ASSPRGGGPGETQY
TRBJ2-4	TRBV21-1	ASRHYLGQGVQNIQY
TRBJ2-1	TRBV30	AWSSGGPTGADEQF
TRBJ2-1	TRBV14	ASSQQLAEYNEQF
TRBJ2-3	TRBV7-2	ASSLGLAGGLGDTQY
TRBJ1-3	TRBV4-3	ASSPGTAITTIY
TRBJ2-5	TRBV7-2	ASSPGQGMGETQY
TRBJ2-1	TRBV7-3	ASSLGLAVNNEQF
TRBJ2-1	TRBV24-1	ATSISGSYNEQF
TRBJ1-2	TRBV13	ASSSSWTGSYGYT
TRBJ2-2	TRBV19	ASGRGPNTGELF
TRBJ2-1	TRBV2	ASSIPGLADPEQF
TRBJ1-5	TRBV10-3	AISPGGQVSQPQH
TRBJ2-2	TRBV19	ATSIGTGNSGELF
TRBJ2-2	TRBV27	ASSSFGLAGGSALF
TRBJ2-3	TRBV28	ASSPARDTQY
TRBJ1-1	TRBV7-9	ASSLAQGASGTEAF
TRBJ1-4	TRBV9	ASSAATGETNEKLF
TRBJ2-1	TRBV5-1	ASSLTGFLGWDEQF
TRBJ1-2	TRBV7-9	ASSPVDRLNYGYT
TRBJ1-5	TRBV6-2/TRBV6-3	ASSYGNDRGNQPQH
TRBJ2-5	TRBV29-1	SVEGGQGAHETQY
TRBJ1-2	TRBV6-2/TRBV6-3	ASSLPDYYGYT